Following are 16 T cell receptor beta chains from one sample sequenced in a study of blood T cells in healthy people across ages (dated by TCRdb to between 2014 and 2016). The library relied on 5' RACE. Sequencing relied on an Illumina HiSeq 2500. The second PCR ran for about 7 to 11 cycles and used a J-beta primer mix along with a sample-barcoded 5' primer. TCRdb ran its own pipeline on the public reads, namely fastp trimming at Q25 and MiXCR clone calling, and kept in-frame beta chains. Every CDR3 protein is listed once, alongside the most common genes and DNA of its rows. This sample gives 1.5 million to 2 million distinct CDR3 sequences in total; about 30% of them show up just once. The ten largest clonotypes hold 6.5% to 8.5% of the sample. Input material: blood. These receptor sequences come from a woman in her twenties or thirties in good health.

The rearrangement links TRBV11-2 to TRBJ2-1, with D perhaps TRBD2 (6 bases). V was shortened by 3 bases and J by 9 bases, with 15 bases between the two germline ends. CDR3 length: 14 amino acids. From germline, CDR1 is SGHAT and CDR2 FQNNGV. The CDR3 DNA is TGTGCCAGCAGCTTTTCGGGGGTGGCCGCTGAGCAGTTCTTC. Protein sequence: CASSFSGVAAEQFF.

There are a few counts of this clonotype. The chain combines TRBV3-1 with TRBJ2-4; maybe TRBD2 (5 bases). The V end was cut by 5 bases, the J end by 6 bases, with 14 bases between. The germline CDR1 and CDR2 sequences are LGHDT and YNNKEL (reference sequence). CDR3 size: 14 residues. CDR3 in DNA: TGTGCCAGCAGCGAACCACCTAGCACAAACATTCAGTACTTC. Its translation: CASSEPPSTNIQYF.

CDR3 sequence: CASSQDRTSGRGEQFF. In nucleotides, the CDR3 is TGTGCCAGCAGCCAAGACCGGACTAGCGGGAGAGGCGAGCAGTTCTTC. The V call is TRBV14, the J call TRBJ2-1, with 13 bases identical to TRBD2. J was trimmed by 10 bases and V by 0 bases; bases with no gene match: 6. Germline-derived CDR1 and CDR2 are SGHDN and FVKESK. This CDR3 comprises 16 residues.

In this sample, this clonotype turned up many times. V gene TRBV12-3 or TRBV12-4 combines with J gene TRBJ2-3; the D gene is possibly TRBD1 (6 bases). The length of the CDR3 is 13 residues. V lost 3 bases, J lost 11 bases, and 15 bases lay in between. The CDR3 sequence is CASSFGGVSKQYF. The CDR3 DNA sequence: TGTGCCAGCAGTTTTGGGGGCGTCTCCAAGCAGTATTTT.

This clonotype was seen ten or more times. This sequence joins TRBV7-9 and TRBJ2-7, with 10 bases that match TRBD1. This CDR3 spans 14 amino acids. With 1 base clipped from V and 7 bases from J, the junction kept 4 bases outside the gene matches. From germline, CDR1 is SEHNR and CDR2 FQNEAQ (reference sequence). Written as DNA, the CDR3 is TGTGCCAGCAGCTTAGAGGGACAGGGGTTAGAGCAGTACTTC. Amino acids: CASSLEGQGLEQYF.

The rearrangement links TRBV20-1 to TRBJ2-3; TRBD2 matches 8 bases. With 7 bases clipped from V and 2 bases from J, the junction kept 11 bases outside the gene matches. Germline assignment: CDR1 DFQATT and CDR2 SNEGSKA (reference sequence). This CDR3 has 15 residues. This CDR3 is CSVPDGGAYTDTQYF. CDR3 nucleotides: TGCAGTGTCCCGGACGGGGGGGCCTACACAGATACGCAGTATTTT.

This clonotype has only a few counts. The V gene is TRBV9, the J gene TRBJ2-6; D might be TRBD1 (6 bases). The CDR3 length is 18 residues. V was trimmed by 2 bases and J by 0 bases, leaving 15 bases between them. Looked up from germline, CDR1 is SGDLS and CDR2 is YYNGEE. The CDR3 reads CASSVGDRHSSGANVLTF. CDR3 sequence (DNA): TGTGCCAGCAGCGTGGGCGACAGGCACAGCTCTGGGGCCAACGTCCTGACTTTC.

Comment on this clonotype: One junction end disagrees with the germline gene, perhaps due to a read error. V is TRBV7-9 and J is TRBJ2-3; a possible D gene is TRBD1 (5 bases). Germline-derived CDR1 and CDR2 are SEHNR and FQNEAQ (reference sequence). This CDR3 is built from 12 residues. The CDR3 here is CASSQGADAQYF. The CDR3 nucleotides are TGTGCCAGCAGCCAGGGTGCAGATGCGCAGTATTTT.

As to this clonotype: This could be a read error, since a much larger clone is one nucleotide away. The J gene is TRBJ1-2, the V gene TRBV5-1; TRBD1 matches at 7 bases. V gave up 3 bases and J gave up 4 bases; unmatched junction bases: 9. Germline V gene sequence: CDR1 SGHRS, CDR2 YFSETQ. This CDR3 comprises 15 residues. The CDR3 reads CASSSGRGQVYGYTF. As DNA, the CDR3 is TGCGCCAGCAGCTCCGGAAGGGGGCAAGTCTATGGCTACACCTTC.

This clonotype was picked up many times. This rearrangement joins TRBV6-5 to TRBJ2-7, with D possibly matching TRBD2 (5 bases). This CDR3 is built from 13 residues. Germline V gene sequence: CDR1 MNHEY, CDR2 SVGAGI. V lost 2 bases, J lost 4 bases, and 9 bases lay in between. CDR3 coding DNA: TGTGCCAGCAGTTACCGAGGACTTTACGAGCAGTACTTC. This encodes CASSYRGLYEQYF.

Only a few counts were recorded for this clonotype. The V call is TRBV14, the J call TRBJ2-1; 9 bases line up with TRBD1. The CDR3 extends over 15 amino acids. Germline CDR1 is SGHDN and CDR2 is FVKESK. J was trimmed by 8 bases and V by 3 bases; bases with no gene match: 8. CDR3 sequence: CASSQTGTGYYEQFF. In nucleotides, the CDR3 is TGTGCCAGCAGCCAGACCGGGACAGGGTACTATGAGCAGTTCTTC.

This clonotype was observed at least ten times. This chain links TRBV28 with TRBJ2-6; a weak D match, TRBD2 (6 bases). The germline CDR1 and CDR2 sequences are MDHEN and SYDVKM. CDR3 size: 15 residues. V lost 5 bases and J 7 bases, leaving 15 bases between the germline ends. For the CDR3, the DNA is TGTGCCAGCAGTCCGGCTCGGGAGAGAGCCAACGTCCTGACTTTC. As protein: CASSPARERANVLTF.

This clonotype was seen more than once but under ten times. The chain recombines TRBV29-1 with TRBJ2-5; weak D call: TRBD1 (5 bases). V gave up 3 bases and J gave up 4 bases, with 9 bases separating them. There are 12 residues in the CDR3. CDR1 and CDR2 from the germline V gene are SQVTM and ANQGSEA. This CDR3 is CSVDRASETQYF. CDR3 DNA sequence: TGCAGCGTTGACAGGGCCTCAGAGACCCAGTACTTC.

The chain carries TRBV20-1 and TRBJ2-5; a possible D gene is TRBD1 (6 bases). The CDR3 is 15 amino acids. V lost 0 bases and J 11 bases, leaving 22 bases between the germline ends. The germline V gene encodes CDR1 DFQATT and CDR2 SNEGSKA (reference sequence). CDR3 sequence (DNA): TGCAGTGCTAGAGAATGGACAGAAGCCTACAATGAGCAGTACTTC. The encoded protein is CSAREWTEAYNEQYF.

The table lists this clonotype with many counts. The genes are TRBV6-5 and TRBJ1-2; D is ambiguous. Germline CDR1 is MNHEY and CDR2 is SVGAGI. The CDR3 is made up of 13 amino acids. The V and J ends lost 6 bases and 5 bases respectively, with 13 bases between them. As DNA, the CDR3 is TGTGCCAGCAGCCCACGCGAATCGTATGGCTACACCTTC. Translation: CASSPRESYGYTF.

This clonotype was seen many times. The chain joins TRBV20-1 to TRBJ2-3, with no clear D. Looked up from germline, CDR1 is DFQATT and CDR2 is SNEGSKA (reference sequence). V lost 1 base, J lost 4 bases, and 6 bases lay in between. The CDR3 is 12 amino acids. Written as DNA, the CDR3 is TGCAGTGCTAGAGTTAGACCAGATACGCAGTATTTT. It specifies CSARVRPDTQYF.